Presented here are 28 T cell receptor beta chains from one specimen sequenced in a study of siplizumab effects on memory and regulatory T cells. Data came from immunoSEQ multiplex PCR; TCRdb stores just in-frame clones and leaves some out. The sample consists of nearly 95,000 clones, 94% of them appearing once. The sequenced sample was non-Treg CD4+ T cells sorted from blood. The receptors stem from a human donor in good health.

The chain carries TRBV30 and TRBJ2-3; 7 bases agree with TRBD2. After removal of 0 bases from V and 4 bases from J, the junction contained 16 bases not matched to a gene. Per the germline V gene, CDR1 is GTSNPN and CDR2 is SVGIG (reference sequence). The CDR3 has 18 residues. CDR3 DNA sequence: TGTGCCTGGAGTGTACGAACGGGAGGAAGGATCAGCGCAGATACGCAGTATTTT. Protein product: CAWSVRTGGRISADTQYF.

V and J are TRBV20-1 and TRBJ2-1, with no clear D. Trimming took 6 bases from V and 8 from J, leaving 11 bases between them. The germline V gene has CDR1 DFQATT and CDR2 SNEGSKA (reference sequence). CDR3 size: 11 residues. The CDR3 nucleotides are TGCAGTGCCGACGGCATCTATGAGCAGTTCTTC. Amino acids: CSADGIYEQFF.

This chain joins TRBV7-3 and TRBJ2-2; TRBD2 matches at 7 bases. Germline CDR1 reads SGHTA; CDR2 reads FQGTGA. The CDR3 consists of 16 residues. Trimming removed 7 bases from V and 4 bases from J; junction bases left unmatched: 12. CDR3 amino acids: CASTISSGGGTGELFF. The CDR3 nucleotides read TGTGCCAGCACCATATCCTCCGGCGGGGGCACCGGGGAGCTGTTTTTT.

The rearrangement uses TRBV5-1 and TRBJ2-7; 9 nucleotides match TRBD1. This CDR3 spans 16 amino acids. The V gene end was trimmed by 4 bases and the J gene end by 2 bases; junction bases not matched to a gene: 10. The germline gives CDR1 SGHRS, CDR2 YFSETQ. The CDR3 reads CASSPRTGAGAYEQYF. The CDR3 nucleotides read TGCGCCAGCAGCCCGAGGACAGGGGCAGGCGCCTACGAGCAGTACTTC.

The CDR3: CASSYSGALNTGELFF. DNA for the CDR3: TGTGCCAGCAGTTACTCGGGGGCCTTGAACACCGGGGAGCTGTTTTTT. The chain employs TRBV6-5 and TRBJ2-2; tentatively, D is TRBD1 (6 bases). Germline CDR1 is MNHEY and CDR2 is SVGAGI. Deletions cut 0 bases from V and 1 base from J, with 9 bases between. There are 16 residues in the CDR3.

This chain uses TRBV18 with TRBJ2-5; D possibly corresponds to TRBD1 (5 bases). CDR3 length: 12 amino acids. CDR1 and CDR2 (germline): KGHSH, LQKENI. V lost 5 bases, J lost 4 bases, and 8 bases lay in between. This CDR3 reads CASSRGGETQYF. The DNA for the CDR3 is TGTGCCAGCTCAAGGGGCGGAGAGACCCAGTACTTC.

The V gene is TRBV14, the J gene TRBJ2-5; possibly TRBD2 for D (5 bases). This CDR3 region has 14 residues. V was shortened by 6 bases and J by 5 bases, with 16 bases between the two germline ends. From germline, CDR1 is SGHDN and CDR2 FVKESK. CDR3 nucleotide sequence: TGTGCCAGCAGTAAAGGAGTCCCGGGGGAGACCCAGTACTTC. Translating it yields CASSKGVPGETQYF.

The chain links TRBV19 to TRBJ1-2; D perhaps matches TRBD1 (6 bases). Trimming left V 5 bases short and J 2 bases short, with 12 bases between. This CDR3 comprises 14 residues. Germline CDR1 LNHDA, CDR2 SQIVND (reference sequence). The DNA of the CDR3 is TGTGCCAGTAGTCCCTGGGACAAGAACTATGGCTACACCTTC. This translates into CASSPWDKNYGYTF.

Written as DNA, the CDR3 is TGTGCCTTACAGGGGGCTGAGGAAAAACTGTTTTTT. This gives the protein CALQGAEEKLFF. The rearrangement links TRBV30 to TRBJ1-4; 9 bases fit TRBD1. The CDR3 contains 12 residues. After removal of 7 bases from V and 8 bases from J, the junction contained 5 bases not matched to a gene. Looked up from germline, CDR1 is GTSNPN and CDR2 is SVGIG (reference sequence).

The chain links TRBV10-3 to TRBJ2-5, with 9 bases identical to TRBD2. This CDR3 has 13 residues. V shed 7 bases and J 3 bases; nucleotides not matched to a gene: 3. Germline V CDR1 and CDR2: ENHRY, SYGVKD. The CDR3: CAIMASGEETQYF. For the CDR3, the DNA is TGTGCCATCATGGCTAGCGGGGAAGAGACCCAGTACTTC.

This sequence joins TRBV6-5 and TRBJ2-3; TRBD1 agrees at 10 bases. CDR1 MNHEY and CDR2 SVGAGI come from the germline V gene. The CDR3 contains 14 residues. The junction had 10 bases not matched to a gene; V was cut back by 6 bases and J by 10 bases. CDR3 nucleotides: TGTGCCAGCAGCCGGGACAGGGGTTCGGAAGCGCAGTATTTT. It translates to CASSRDRGSEAQYF.

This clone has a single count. Here the CDR3 reads CASSQFLGGQVSYEQYF. Written as DNA, the CDR3 is TGCGCCAGCAGCCAGTTCCTTGGGGGACAGGTCTCCTACGAGCAGTACTTC. The V call is TRBV4-3, the J call TRBJ2-7; 8 positions match TRBD1. Germline-derived CDR1 and CDR2 are LGHNA and YSLEER. With 3 bases clipped from V and 0 bases from J, the junction kept 10 bases outside the gene matches. The CDR3 runs to 17 residues.

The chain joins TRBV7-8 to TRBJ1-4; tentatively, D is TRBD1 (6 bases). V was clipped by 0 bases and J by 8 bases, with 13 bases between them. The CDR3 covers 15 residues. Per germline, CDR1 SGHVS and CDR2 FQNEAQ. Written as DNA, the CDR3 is TGTGCCAGCAGCTTAGCGGCGGGGGGCGAGGAAAAACTGTTTTTT. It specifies CASSLAAGGEEKLFF.

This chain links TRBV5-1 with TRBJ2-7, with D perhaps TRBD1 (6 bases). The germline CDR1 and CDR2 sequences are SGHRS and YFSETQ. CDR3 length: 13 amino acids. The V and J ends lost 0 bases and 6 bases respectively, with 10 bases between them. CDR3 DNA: TGCGCCAGCAGCTTGGAACAGGGTTTCGAGCAGTACTTC. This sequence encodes CASSLEQGFEQYF. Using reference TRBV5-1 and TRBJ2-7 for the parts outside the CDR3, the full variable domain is KAGVTQTPRYLIKTRGQQVTLSCSPISGHRSVSWYQQTPGQGLQFLFEYFSETQRNKGNFPGRFSGRQFSNSRSEMNVSTLELGDSALYLCASSLEQGFEQYFGPGTRLTVT.

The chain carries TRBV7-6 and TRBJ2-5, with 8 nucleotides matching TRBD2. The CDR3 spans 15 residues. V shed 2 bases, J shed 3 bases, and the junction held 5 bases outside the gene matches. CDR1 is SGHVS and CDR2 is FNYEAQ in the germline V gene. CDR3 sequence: CASSLSFSGKETQYF. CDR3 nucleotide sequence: TGTGCCAGCAGCTTAAGTTTTAGCGGGAAAGAGACCCAGTACTTC.

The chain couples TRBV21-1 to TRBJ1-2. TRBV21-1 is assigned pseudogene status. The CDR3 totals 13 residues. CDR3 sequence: CASRKAVNYGYTF. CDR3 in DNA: TGTGCCAGCAGAAAAGCCGTGAACTATGGCTACACCTTC.

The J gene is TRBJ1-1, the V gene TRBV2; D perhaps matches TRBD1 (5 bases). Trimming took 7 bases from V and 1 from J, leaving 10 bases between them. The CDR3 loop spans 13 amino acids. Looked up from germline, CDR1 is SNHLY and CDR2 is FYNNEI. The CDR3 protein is CASTVGENTEAFF. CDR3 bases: TGTGCCAGCACTGTAGGGGAGAACACTGAAGCTTTCTTT.

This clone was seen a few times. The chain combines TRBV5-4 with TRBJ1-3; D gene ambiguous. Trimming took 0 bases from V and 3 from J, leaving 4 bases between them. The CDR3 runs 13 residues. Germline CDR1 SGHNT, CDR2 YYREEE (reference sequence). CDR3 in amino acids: CASSLANGNTIYF. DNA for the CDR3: TGTGCCAGCAGCTTGGCCAATGGAAACACCATATATTTT.

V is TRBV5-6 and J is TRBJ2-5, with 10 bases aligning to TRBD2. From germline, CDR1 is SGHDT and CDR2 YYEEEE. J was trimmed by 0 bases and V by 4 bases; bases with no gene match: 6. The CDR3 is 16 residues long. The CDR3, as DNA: TGTGCCAGCAGCGGCCTACTAGCGGGAAACCAAGAGACCCAGTACTTC. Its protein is CASSGLLAGNQETQYF.

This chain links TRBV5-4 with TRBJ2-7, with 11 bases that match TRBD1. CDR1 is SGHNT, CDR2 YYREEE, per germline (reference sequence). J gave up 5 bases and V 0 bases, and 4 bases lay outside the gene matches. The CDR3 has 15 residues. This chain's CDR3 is CASSLGDRGRNEQYF. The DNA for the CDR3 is TGTGCCAGCAGCTTGGGGGACAGGGGGAGGAACGAGCAGTACTTC.

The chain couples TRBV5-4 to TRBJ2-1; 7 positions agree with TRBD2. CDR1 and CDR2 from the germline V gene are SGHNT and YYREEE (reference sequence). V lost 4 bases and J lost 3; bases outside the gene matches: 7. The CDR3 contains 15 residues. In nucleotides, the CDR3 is TGTGCCAGCAGCGATCTAGCGGCTTTCTACAATGAGCAGTTCTTC. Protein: CASSDLAAFYNEQFF.

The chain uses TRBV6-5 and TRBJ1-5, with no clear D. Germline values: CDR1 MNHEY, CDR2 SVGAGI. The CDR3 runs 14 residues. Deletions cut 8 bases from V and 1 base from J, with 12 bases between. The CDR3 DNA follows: TGTGCCAGCCGATCGTCGGGGAGCAATCAGCCCCAGCATTTT. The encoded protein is CASRSSGSNQPQHF.

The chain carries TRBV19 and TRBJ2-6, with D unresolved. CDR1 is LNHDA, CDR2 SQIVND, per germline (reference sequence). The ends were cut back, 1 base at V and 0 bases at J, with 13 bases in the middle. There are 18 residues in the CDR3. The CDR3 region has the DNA TGTGCCAGTAGTATAGTAGGCGTGGAATCCTCTGGGGCCAACGTCCTGACTTTC. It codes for CASSIVGVESSGANVLTF.

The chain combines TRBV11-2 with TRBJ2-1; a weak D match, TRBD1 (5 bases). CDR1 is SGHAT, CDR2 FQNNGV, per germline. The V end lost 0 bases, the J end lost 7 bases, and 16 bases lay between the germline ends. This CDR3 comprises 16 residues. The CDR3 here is CASSLDWGVIRNEQFF. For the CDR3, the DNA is TGTGCCAGCAGCTTAGATTGGGGCGTAATTCGGAATGAGCAGTTCTTC.

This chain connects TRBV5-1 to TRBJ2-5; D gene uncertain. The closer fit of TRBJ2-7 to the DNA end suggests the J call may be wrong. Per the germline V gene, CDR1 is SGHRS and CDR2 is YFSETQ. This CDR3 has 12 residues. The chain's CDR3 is CASSSPGGEQYF. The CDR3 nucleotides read TGCGCCAGCAGCTCCCCGGGTGGCGAGCAGTACTTC.

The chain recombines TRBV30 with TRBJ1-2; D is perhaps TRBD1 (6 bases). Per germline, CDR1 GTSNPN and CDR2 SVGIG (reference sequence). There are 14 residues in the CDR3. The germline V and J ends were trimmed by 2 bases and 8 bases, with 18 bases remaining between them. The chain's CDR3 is CAWSLGGGSGGYTF. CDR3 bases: TGTGCCTGGAGTCTAGGGGGAGGGTCAGGCGGCTACACCTTC.

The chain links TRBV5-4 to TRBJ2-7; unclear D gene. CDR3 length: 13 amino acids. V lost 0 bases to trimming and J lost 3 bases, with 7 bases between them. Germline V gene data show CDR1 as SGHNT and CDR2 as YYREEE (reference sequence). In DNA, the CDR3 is TGTGCCAGCAGCTTGGCCTCAGGCTACGAGCAGTACTTC. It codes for CASSLASGYEQYF.

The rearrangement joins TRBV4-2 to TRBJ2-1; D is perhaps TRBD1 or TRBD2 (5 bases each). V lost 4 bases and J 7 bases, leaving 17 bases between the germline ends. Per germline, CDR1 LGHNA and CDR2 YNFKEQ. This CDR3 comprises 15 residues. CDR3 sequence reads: CASSRGTTIGNEQFF. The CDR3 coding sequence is TGTGCCAGCAGCCGTGGGACCACCATTGGAAATGAGCAGTTCTTC.